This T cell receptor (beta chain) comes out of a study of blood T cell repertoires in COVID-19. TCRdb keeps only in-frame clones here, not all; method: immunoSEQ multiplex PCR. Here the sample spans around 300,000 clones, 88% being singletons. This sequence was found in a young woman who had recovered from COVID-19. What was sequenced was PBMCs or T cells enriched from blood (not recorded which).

CDR3 coding DNA: TGTGCCAGCAGTCAACAGTCCATGAACACTGAAGCTTTCTTT. Its translation is CASSQQSMNTEAFF. The chain has TRBV2 and TRBJ1-1; D is unresolved. The CDR3 runs 14 residues. CDR1 is SNHLY and CDR2 is FYNNEI in the germline V gene. The germline V and J ends were trimmed by 5 bases and 0 bases, with 10 bases remaining between them.